This entry is about one T cell receptor (beta chain). Patients at the Seattle site were enrolled during active infection and followed longitudinally. These data belong to a study of blood T cell repertoires in COVID-19. Study in general: Whether acute or convalescent, the COVID-19 samples came from the United States, Italy and Spain. Nucleic acid was either cDNA or gDNA, and it came from T cells, B-cell-depleted T cells, or PBMCs.

The trim removed 5 bases at V and 4 bases at J, leaving 7 bases unmatched. Germline V gene data show CDR1 as MDHEN and CDR2 as SYDVKM. The CDR3 covers 14 residues. In the original workflow: How many nucleated cells were present was estimated from reference gene primer amplification. Method: immunoSEQ multiplex PCR; TCRdb's copy keeps in-frame clones and lacks some. V and J calls and clone size are as listed in that table; D and trimming were resolved from the DNA. The repertoire consists of some 290,000 clones, with 88% occurring once and the leading ten covering approximately 11%. The V gene is TRBV28, the J gene TRBJ2-7; 8 bases align to TRBD1. This sequence originates from a woman aged 30 to 39 with COVID-19, enrolled during active disease. The material sequenced was peripheral blood. CDR3: CASSEQGGKYEQYF. The CDR3 DNA follows: TGTGCCAGCAGTGAACAGGGGGGCAAGTACGAGCAGTACTTC.